The clone carrying this TCR beta chain was observed a single time. Its antigen is as yet unknown. The V and J ends lost 2 bases and 3 bases respectively, with 10 bases between them. The length of the CDR3 is 14 residues. Germline V gene data show CDR1 as MNHEY and CDR2 as SMNVEV (reference sequence). Sequencing was performed with immunoSEQ multiplex PCR; in TCRdb, only in-frame clones are kept and a portion is missing. The sample shows around 110,000 clones, about 90% of them seen only once. The data derive from a study of T cell responses to AZD1222 COVID-19 vaccine. Study-level points and caveats: Spike-specific TCR breadth and depth both grew after two AZD1222 doses. White British donors predominated, females outnumbered males, and clonal diversity was possibly underestimated. A reported finding is that nearly half of spike-specific TCRs target unmutated variant regions.

The sequenced sample was peripheral blood, obtained 28 days after the second AZD1222 dose. The genes are TRBV27 and TRBJ1-2, with no clear D. The sequence derives from an adult who received the AZD1222 COVID-19 vaccine. The CDR3 DNA follows: TGTGCCAGCAGTTTAAACCACAGATACTATGGCTACACCTTC. This translates into CASSLNHRYYGYTF.